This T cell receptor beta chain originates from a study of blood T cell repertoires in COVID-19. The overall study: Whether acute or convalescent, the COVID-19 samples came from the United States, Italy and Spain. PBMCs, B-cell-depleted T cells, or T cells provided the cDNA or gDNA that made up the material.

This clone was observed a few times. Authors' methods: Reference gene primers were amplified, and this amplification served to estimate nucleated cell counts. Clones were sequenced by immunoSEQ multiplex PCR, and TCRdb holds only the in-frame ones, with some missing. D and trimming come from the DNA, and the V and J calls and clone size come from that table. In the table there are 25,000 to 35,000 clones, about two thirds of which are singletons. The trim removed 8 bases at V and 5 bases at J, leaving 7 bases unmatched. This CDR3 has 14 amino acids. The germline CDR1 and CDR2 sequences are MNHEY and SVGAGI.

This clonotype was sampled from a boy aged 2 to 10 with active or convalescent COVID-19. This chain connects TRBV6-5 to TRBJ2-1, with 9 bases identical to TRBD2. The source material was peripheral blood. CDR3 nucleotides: TGTGCCAGCCGCGGGCTAGCGGGAAACAATGAGCAGTTCTTC. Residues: CASRGLAGNNEQFF.